Below are 29 T cell receptor beta chains sequenced from a single sample in a study of T cells after yellow fever vaccination. TCRdb recomputed calls from the 5' RACE reads with MiXCR, one row per CDR3 protein. The sample holds about 250,000 distinct CDR3 sequences; approximately 3.6% are singletons and the top ten take about 20%. This sample comprised PBMCs, obtained 15 days after the yellow fever booster vaccination. Every receptor here comes from a man younger than 35 who received the YFV17D yellow fever vaccine.

This clonotype was found many times. This sequence joins TRBV5-4 and TRBJ2-1, with D possibly TRBD1 on 6 matching bases. This CDR3 comprises 15 residues. V lost 2 bases to trimming and J lost 3 bases, with 12 bases between them. Germline V gene sequence: CDR1 SGHNT, CDR2 YYREEE (reference sequence). The CDR3 nucleotides read TGTGCCAGCAGCTTAGGGCAGGGGAGCTACAATGAGCAGTTCTTC. Amino acids: CASSLGQGSYNEQFF.

This clonotype was seen a handful of times. This rearrangement joins TRBV6-1 to TRBJ1-5; no firm D call. Germline V lookup: CDR1 MNHNS, CDR2 SASEGT. Trimming left V 10 bases short and J 0 bases short, with 13 bases between. The CDR3 loop spans 14 amino acids. CDR3 sequence: CATSGPNSNQPQHF. CDR3 coding DNA: TGTGCCACCTCTGGGCCTAATAGCAATCAGCCCCAGCATTTT.

This clonotype was counted at least ten times. The gene calls are TRBV15 and TRBJ2-2; D possibly corresponds to TRBD1 (6 bases). The CDR3 covers 16 residues. From germline, CDR1 is LNHNV and CDR2 YYDKDF (reference sequence). Between the trimmed V and J ends, which lost 3 bases and 1 base, there was a span of 12 bases. CDR3 bases: TGTGCCACCAGCAGGCCGGGACATTTGAACACCGGGGAGCTGTTTTTT. This translates into CATSRPGHLNTGELFF.

This clonotype has a count of ten or more. This sequence joins TRBV5-1 and TRBJ2-3; weak D call: TRBD1 (5 bases). The germline V and J ends were trimmed by 1 base and 4 bases, with 16 bases remaining between them. This CDR3 contains 16 residues. From germline, CDR1 is SGHRS and CDR2 YFSETQ. The CDR3 DNA is TGCGCCAGCAGCTTGAATTTCGGCAGGGCGGCAGATACGCAGTATTTT. Translating it yields CASSLNFGRAADTQYF.

At least ten counts were recorded for this clonotype. The chain links TRBV7-9 to TRBJ2-5; no clear D. Looked up from germline, CDR1 is SEHNR and CDR2 is FQNEAQ (reference sequence). V was trimmed by 2 bases and J by 6 bases, leaving 10 bases between them. The CDR3 has 13 amino acids. The chain's CDR3 is CASSLRSTQTQYF. The CDR3 DNA is TGTGCCAGCAGCTTACGCTCGACGCAGACCCAGTACTTC.

This clonotype came up many times. The rearrangement uses TRBV2 and TRBJ2-2; D remains ambiguous. The CDR3 spans 14 residues. CDR1 and CDR2 (germline): SNHLY, FYNNEI. V was trimmed by 5 bases and J by 5 bases, leaving 12 bases between them. CDR3 bases: TGTGCCAGCAGTACTGATACCGCAACCGGGGAGCTGTTTTTT. This gives the protein CASSTDTATGELFF.

This clonotype showed up many times. This rearrangement joins TRBV5-1 to TRBJ2-1; 10 bases agree with TRBD2. The CDR3 runs 14 residues. Germline V gene lookup returns CDR1 SGHRS and CDR2 YFSETQ. The ends lost 5 bases at V and 5 bases at J; junction bases unmatched: 4. Written as DNA, the CDR3 is TGCGCCAGCAGGGACAGCGGGGGGGACAATGAGCAGTTCTTC. Its protein is CASRDSGGDNEQFF.

This clonotype was observed at least ten times. This chain connects TRBV7-2 to TRBJ1-2; D unclear. The CDR3 spans 13 residues. Per the germline V gene, CDR1 is SGHTA and CDR2 is FQGNSA. V was clipped by 3 bases and J by 3 bases, with 8 bases between them. This chain's CDR3 is CASSFRPDYGYTF. The CDR3 nucleotides are TGTGCCAGCAGCTTCCGCCCTGACTATGGCTACACCTTC.

This clonotype was counted at least ten times. CDR3 nucleotides: TGCGCCAGCAGCTTGGCAGGGCTTTCACCCCTCCACTTT. The encoded protein is CASSLAGLSPLHF. This sequence joins TRBV5-1 and TRBJ1-6; D possibly corresponds to TRBD1 (5 bases). The CDR3 is 13 amino acids. CDR1 and CDR2 (germline): SGHRS, YFSETQ. The V end was cut by 0 bases, the J end by 9 bases, with 7 bases between.

This clonotype was seen repeatedly, ten times or more. This chain joins TRBV20-1 and TRBJ2-6, with unresolved D. The CDR3 consists of 14 residues. V was clipped by 3 bases and J by 0 bases, with 6 bases between them. The germline gives CDR1 DFQATT, CDR2 SNEGSKA (reference sequence). Written as DNA, the CDR3 is TGCAGTGCTAGCGACAACTCTGGGGCCAACGTCCTGACTTTC. Amino acid sequence: CSASDNSGANVLTF.

This clonotype appeared many times. This chain uses TRBV6-2 or TRBV6-3 with TRBJ2-1, with 8 positions matching TRBD1. CDR3 length: 16 amino acids. Looked up from germline, CDR1 is MNHEY and CDR2 is SVGEGT. Trimming took 0 bases from V and 13 from J; bases not matched to a gene: 14. CDR3 sequence: CASSYSRDRDRMSQFF. In DNA, the CDR3 is TGTGCCAGCAGTTACTCTCGGGATAGGGACAGGATGAGTCAGTTCTTC.

This clonotype was detected ten times or more. The chain is built from TRBV6-2 or TRBV6-3 and TRBJ2-1; no definite D call. V shed 7 bases and J shed 1 base, with 14 bases lying between them. The CDR3 spans 15 residues. Germline CDR1 and CDR2: MNHEY and SVGEGT. The CDR3 DNA reads TGTGCCAGCACCCCGGCAGACCTTTCCTACAATGAGCAGTTCTTC. It yields the protein CASTPADLSYNEQFF.

This clonotype was seen many times. The rearrangement joins TRBV12-3 or TRBV12-4 to TRBJ1-1; 7 bases are shared with TRBD1. Trimming cost V 6 bases and J 3 bases; bases outside gene matches: 7. The CDR3 spans 14 residues. The CDR3 loop is CASRPGRGHTEAFF. In DNA form, the CDR3 reads TGTGCCAGCAGACCCGGGAGGGGGCACACTGAAGCTTTCTTT.

This clonotype was counted at least ten times. The chain joins TRBV6-5 to TRBJ1-2; possibly TRBD1 for D (6 bases). Germline CDR1 MNHEY, CDR2 SVGAGI. Trimming left V 7 bases short and J 4 bases short, with 10 bases between. CDR3 size: 12 residues. DNA for the CDR3: TGTGCCAGCATGGGGGCGTCCTATGGCTACACCTTC. Its protein is CASMGASYGYTF.

This clonotype showed up many times. The chain uses TRBV15 and TRBJ2-7; D possibly matches TRBD1 or TRBD2 (6 bases each). The CDR3 contains 17 residues. V was shortened by 1 base and J by 1 base, with 17 bases between the two germline ends. Germline CDR1 LNHNV, CDR2 YYDKDF (reference sequence). CDR3 residues: CATSRGGRGVSSYEQYV. The CDR3 DNA follows: TGTGCCACCAGCAGAGGGGGGCGCGGGGTAAGTTCCTACGAGCAGTACGTC.

This clonotype was recorded at least ten times. The J gene is TRBJ2-6, the V gene TRBV11-2, with TRBD1 identical over 12 bases. This CDR3 has 19 residues. V lost 5 bases and J lost 0; bases outside the gene matches: 8. CDR1 and CDR2 from the germline V gene are SGHAT and FQNNGV. In nucleotides, the CDR3 is TGTGCCAGCAGCCCTTTACCGGGACAGGGGGCCTCTGGGGCCAACGTCCTGACTTTC. Translating gives CASSPLPGQGASGANVLTF.

This clonotype was counted at least ten times. This chain joins TRBV12-3 or TRBV12-4 and TRBJ2-2; 9 bases are a match to TRBD1. J was trimmed by 6 bases and V by 7 bases; bases with no gene match: 9. This CDR3 spans 15 amino acids. The CDR3 sequence is CASTLTGGAPGELFF. DNA for the CDR3: TGTGCCAGCACCCTTACAGGGGGCGCTCCCGGGGAGCTGTTTTTT.

This clonotype has at least ten counts. This chain connects TRBV29-1 to TRBJ1-2; 7 bases are shared with TRBD1. This CDR3 has 13 amino acids. In germline, CDR1 is SQVTM, CDR2 ANQGSEA. V shed 3 bases, J shed 2 bases, and the junction held 3 bases outside the gene matches. The CDR3 region has the DNA TGCAGCGTTGATGAGGACAGGAACTATGGCTACACCTTC. Amino acids: CSVDEDRNYGYTF.

This chain connects TRBV7-3 to TRBJ2-7, with D perhaps TRBD1 (5 bases). Trimming stripped 2 bases from V and 0 bases from J, with 20 bases between. The length of the CDR3 is 18 residues. CDR1 is SGHTA and CDR2 is FQGTGA in the germline V gene. This chain's CDR3 is CASSLLPIPRAISYEQYV. The CDR3 DNA reads TGTGCCAGCAGCTTACTACCCATCCCCAGGGCAATCTCCTACGAGCAGTACGTC.

This clonotype was counted many times. The J gene is TRBJ2-7, the V gene TRBV20-1; 8 bases agree with TRBD1. V gave up 5 bases and J gave up 1 base; unmatched junction bases: 4. This CDR3 comprises 13 residues. Per germline, CDR1 DFQATT and CDR2 SNEGSKA (reference sequence). The CDR3 DNA reads as TGCAGTGCTCTAGACAGGGGTTCCTACGAGCAGTACGTC. It is translated as CSALDRGSYEQYV.

This clonotype appeared many times. In DNA form, the CDR3 reads TGTGCCAGCACCTCCTCGGAGACAGTAGCTCATCAGCCCCAGCATTTT. It yields the protein CASTSSETVAHQPQHF. The chain joins TRBV6-2 or TRBV6-3 to TRBJ1-5; tentative D call: TRBD1 (5 bases). Trimming shortened V by 7 bases and J by 5 bases, and 21 bases separated the two germline ends. Per the germline V gene, CDR1 is MNHEY and CDR2 is SVGEGT. The CDR3 consists of 16 residues.

This clonotype was seen repeatedly, ten times or more. This chain links TRBV7-9 with TRBJ2-3; tentatively, D is TRBD1 or TRBD2 (6 bases each). Germline V lookup: CDR1 SEHNR, CDR2 FQNEAQ (reference sequence). The CDR3 totals 16 residues. Trimming left V 4 bases short and J 6 bases short, with 20 bases between. The CDR3 DNA is TGTGCCAGCAGCTCGAACAGGGAGGTGGGGCGCGATACGCAGTATTTT. This encodes CASSSNREVGRDTQYF.

This clonotype was detected many times. This chain uses TRBV18 with TRBJ1-2; D not resolved. The CDR3 is made up of 13 amino acids. Between the trimmed V and J ends, which lost 10 bases and 2 bases, there was a span of 14 bases. CDR1 and CDR2 (germline): KGHSH, LQKENI. The CDR3 DNA reads TGTGCCACCACAGCCAGGCCCAACTATGGCTACACCTTC. Translation: CATTARPNYGYTF.

The table lists this clonotype with a few counts. V is TRBV4-1 and J is TRBJ2-2; no clear D gene. The CDR3 extends over 15 amino acids. Trimming left V 0 bases short and J 9 bases short, with 14 bases between. Germline lookup yields CDR1 MGHRA and CDR2 YSYEKL. CDR3: CASSQDRTGPRELFF. The CDR3 DNA sequence: TGCGCCAGCAGCCAAGATCGCACCGGCCCACGGGAGCTGTTTTTT.

This clonotype was picked up many times. The V and J genes are TRBV9 and TRBJ1-2, with D possibly TRBD1 on 5 matching bases. The CDR3 spans 15 residues. CDR1 and CDR2 (germline): SGDLS, YYNGEE. V was trimmed by 2 bases and J by 5 bases, leaving 16 bases between them. The CDR3 loop is CASSVDLGVGYGYTF. For the CDR3, the DNA is TGTGCCAGCAGCGTCGATTTAGGGGTTGGGTATGGCTACACCTTC.

The chain combines TRBV5-1 with TRBJ2-5, with a weak D call TRBD1 (6 bases). Germline V lookup: CDR1 SGHRS, CDR2 YFSETQ. V was clipped by 2 bases and J by 1 base, with 12 bases between them. This CDR3 contains 15 residues. This chain's CDR3 is CASSFAGTIQETQYF. The CDR3 nucleotides are TGCGCCAGCAGCTTCGCCGGGACAATCCAAGAGACCCAGTACTTC.

This clonotype has a count of ten or more. The chain is built from TRBV7-3 and TRBJ2-1; either TRBD1 or TRBD2 may fit D (6 bases each). Between the trimmed V and J ends, which lost 3 bases and 7 bases, there was a span of 10 bases. The CDR3 is 13 residues long. Germline CDR1 SGHTA, CDR2 FQGTGA. The CDR3 nucleotides are TGTGCCAGCAGCTTCCCGGGGGCTAATGAGCAGTTCTTC. Its protein product is CASSFPGANEQFF.

This clonotype was counted many times. The chain links TRBV5-6 to TRBJ2-3, with 7 bases identical to TRBD2. The CDR3 runs 13 residues. J was trimmed by 0 bases and V by 7 bases; bases with no gene match: 2. Per the germline V gene, CDR1 is SGHDT and CDR2 is YYEEEE. CDR3 coding DNA: TGTGCCAGCGGGGGGGGGAGCACAGATACGCAGTATTTT. Residues: CASGGGSTDTQYF.

This clonotype showed up many times. For the CDR3, the DNA is TGTGCCAGCTCACCAATGCTGGATACGCAGTATTTT. Translated, it gives CASSPMLDTQYF. The chain links TRBV18 to TRBJ2-3; D uncertain. V lost 2 bases to trimming and J lost 6 bases, with 6 bases between them. The CDR3 has 12 amino acids. Germline values: CDR1 KGHSH, CDR2 LQKENI.